The 13 T cell receptor beta chains below come from one sample, sequenced in a study of blood T cell repertoires in COVID-19 (dated by TCRdb to the early 2020s). Library method: the immunoSEQ multiplex PCR assay. This is the immuneACCESS table as TCRdb keeps it, with only in-frame sequences that have V and J called. A part of the clones is gone; compared with another copy, unresolved V genes explain less than half, and the rest is unexplained. The sample table records around 300,000 clones; more than 75% of these occur just once. 4% of the sample goes to the ten largest clones. Sequencing used peripheral blood. These receptors all stem from a woman aged 50 to 65 with active or convalescent COVID-19.

This CDR3 is CASSSTVLGGELFF. Written as DNA, the CDR3 is TGTGCCAGCAGCTCGACAGTTCTGGGCGGGGAGCTGTTTTTT. The chain joins TRBV7-2 to TRBJ2-2, with D perhaps TRBD1 (5 bases). The CDR3 runs 14 residues. V gave up 4 bases and J gave up 7 bases, with 13 bases separating them. Per germline, CDR1 SGHTA and CDR2 FQGNSA.

The CDR3 is CASRLDRLGNTIYF. The CDR3 region has the DNA TGTGCCAGCAGGCTGGACAGGTTGGGAAACACCATATATTTT. This chain joins TRBV6-5 and TRBJ1-3; TRBD1 agrees at 7 bases. Germline CDR1 MNHEY, CDR2 SVGAGI. The V gene end was trimmed by 6 bases and the J gene end by 4 bases; junction bases not matched to a gene: 6. The CDR3 has 14 residues.

The rearrangement uses TRBV7-2 and TRBJ1-6; D unclear. Germline loops: CDR1 SGHTA, CDR2 FQGNSA. Trimming took 2 bases from V and 5 from J, leaving 10 bases between them. This CDR3 comprises 15 residues. The CDR3 DNA reads as TGTGCCAGCAGCTTAATAGACACGGATAATTCACCCCTCCACTTT. This encodes CASSLIDTDNSPLHF.

J is TRBJ2-1 and V is TRBV11-1; 8 nucleotides line up with TRBD2. J gave up 7 bases and V 3 bases, and 8 bases lay outside the gene matches. The CDR3 extends over 15 amino acids. The germline V gene encodes CDR1 SGHAT and CDR2 FQDESV (reference sequence). The chain's CDR3 is CASSFPGAGVNEQFF. The CDR3 coding sequence is TGTGCCAGCAGCTTCCCTGGAGCGGGAGTAAATGAGCAGTTCTTC.

This clone has just one count. Distinct nucleotide sequences in the sample also encode this CDR3. This chain joins TRBV9 and TRBJ2-2; D uncertain. With 0 bases removed from V and 1 base from J, the gap between germline ends came to 7 bases. Germline V gives CDR1 SGDLS, CDR2 YYNGEE. CDR3 length: 15 amino acids. The CDR3 protein is CASSVVGGNTGELFF. CDR3 bases: TGTGCCAGCAGCGTAGTCGGCGGGAACACCGGGGAGCTGTTTTTT.

The chain joins TRBV6-2 or TRBV6-3 to TRBJ2-1, with D hard to call. Germline assignment: CDR1 MNHEY and CDR2 SVGEGT. The V end was cut by 4 bases, the J end by 4 bases, with 20 bases between. CDR3 length equals 17 residues. CDR3: CASSSVGRATKYNEQFF. The CDR3 coding sequence is TGTGCCAGCAGTTCTGTGGGCCGCGCGACCAAATACAATGAGCAGTTCTTC.

CDR3 DNA: TGTGCCAGCAGTTGGACTAGCGGAACGGGCTACGAGCAGTACTTC. As protein: CASSWTSGTGYEQYF. The J gene is TRBJ2-7, the V gene TRBV6-2 or TRBV6-3, with 10 bases identical to TRBD2. With V trimmed by 4 bases and J by 3 bases, 6 bases remained unmatched. The germline gives CDR1 MNHEY, CDR2 SVGEGT. This CDR3 is 15 amino acids long.

This chain connects TRBV9 to TRBJ2-5; possibly TRBD1 for D (6 bases). The ends were cut back, 6 bases at V and 5 bases at J, with 20 bases in the middle. From germline, CDR1 is SGDLS and CDR2 YYNGEE. The CDR3 loop spans 15 amino acids. CDR3 in DNA: TGTGCCAGCACCATTGGGGGCGGCCCTAGGGAGACCCAGTACTTC. This encodes CASTIGGGPRETQYF.

This clone occurred once. The J gene is TRBJ1-6, the V gene TRBV7-2; 9 nucleotides line up with TRBD1. Germline CDR1 reads SGHTA; CDR2 reads FQGNSA. This CDR3 has 14 amino acids. V trimming: 6 bases; J trimming: 8 bases; junction bases outside the gene matches: 5. CDR3 nucleotides: TGTGCCAGCAGTCAGGACAGGGGTTATTCACCCCTCCACTTT. Its protein is CASSQDRGYSPLHF.

This chain uses TRBV18 with TRBJ2-1; the match to TRBD1 covers 7 bases. This CDR3 spans 13 amino acids. The J segment lost 8 bases and the V segment lost 2 bases, leaving 3 bases of the junction unmatched. The V gene's germline CDR1 is KGHSH and CDR2 LQKENI. The CDR3 sequence: CASSPRGRDEQFF. The CDR3 DNA sequence: TGTGCCAGCTCACCAAGGGGGCGGGATGAGCAGTTCTTC.

The chain recombines TRBV5-1 with TRBJ2-7; 11 nucleotides match TRBD2. After removal of 6 bases from V and 5 bases from J, the junction contained 10 bases not matched to a gene. The CDR3 contains 15 residues. Germline V gene data show CDR1 as SGHRS and CDR2 as YFSETQ. The CDR3 region has the DNA TGCGCCAGCACATATTCTCCGGGACTAGCGGACGAGCAGTACTTC. The encoded protein is CASTYSPGLADEQYF.

The chain couples TRBV11-2 to TRBJ2-3; 12 bases fit TRBD1. Germline V gene data show CDR1 as SGHAT and CDR2 as FQNNGV. The trim removed 7 bases at V and 2 bases at J, leaving 10 bases unmatched. This CDR3 contains 17 residues. This chain's CDR3 is CASKGPPGQGATDTQYF. CDR3 bases: TGTGCCAGCAAAGGCCCGCCGGGACAGGGGGCCACAGATACGCAGTATTTT.

The gene calls are TRBV2 and TRBJ2-1; tentative D call: TRBD1 (5 bases). The V end was cut by 0 bases, the J end by 7 bases, with 10 bases between. Germline values: CDR1 SNHLY, CDR2 FYNNEI. The CDR3 has 14 amino acids. The CDR3 here is CASSEALGANEQFF. The DNA for the CDR3 is TGTGCCAGCAGTGAAGCGCTAGGGGCAAATGAGCAGTTCTTC. The full variable domain, rest sourced from reference TRBV2 and TRBJ2-1, is EPEVTQTPSHQVTQMGQEVILRCVPISNHLYFYWYRQILGQKVEFLVSFYNNEISEKSEIFDDQFSVERPDGSNFTLKIRSTKLEDSAMYFCASSEALGANEQFFGPGTRLTVL.